The rows below give T cell receptor beta chains drawn from one sample of a study of regulatory T cells in long-lasting Graves disease. TCRdb passed the multiplex PCR reads through MiXCR, listing each CDR3 protein once. The table lists about 400,000 distinct CDR3 sequences, less than 25% of them singletons. Sequenced here: peripheral blood mononuclear cells (PBMCs), sampled when the disease was refractory, from a patient treated with antithyroid drugs. Receptors originate from a female donor with Graves disease. CDR3s include the opening cysteine and the closing phenylalanine or tryptophan. A D gene is named only where the DNA matches it firmly. Clone size is stated in some rows and not others, as once, few, many or a class when expanded.

v_gene,d_gene,abundance,j_gene,CDR3aa,CDR3nt
TRBV7-9,.,few,TRBJ1-1,CASSLVPQGSEAFF,TGTGCCAGCAGCTTAGTCCCGCAGGGGTCTGAAGCTTTCTTT
TRBV7-2,TRBD1,many,TRBJ1-2,CASSSPGQGHYGYTF,TGTGCCAGCAGCTCTCCGGGACAGGGCCACTATGGCTACACCTTC
TRBV20-1,.,few,TRBJ1-1,CSAPPLGNTEAFF,TGCAGTGCTCCCCCCCTGGGGAACACTGAAGCTTTCTTT
TRBV20-1,TRBD2,.,TRBJ2-7,CSARDASGRTGYEQYF,TGCAGTGCTAGAGATGCCAGCGGGAGAACCGGATACGAGCAGTACTTC
TRBV6-2/TRBV6-3,TRBD1,many,TRBJ1-5,CASSAGTGFSGNQPQHF,TGTGCCAGCAGTGCCGGGACAGGGTTTTCGGGCAATCAGCCCCAGCATTTT
TRBV5-4,.,.,TRBJ1-6,CASNDRGLANSPLHF,TGTGCCAGTAACGACAGAGGGCTTGCTAATTCACCCCTCCACTTT
TRBV6-5,.,many,TRBJ1-5,CASSYSGGSNQPQHF,TGTGCCAGCAGTTACTCAGGAGGGTCCAATCAGCCCCAGCATTTT
TRBV29-1,TRBD2,many,TRBJ2-2,CSVRTSGSPGELFF,TGCAGCGTCCGGACTAGCGGGAGTCCCGGGGAGCTGTTTTTT
TRBV7-2,.,.,TRBJ2-6,CASSLKFSSGANVLTF,TGTGCCAGCAGCTTAAAGTTTAGCTCTGGGGCCAACGTCCTGACTTTC
TRBV7-9,.,few,TRBJ1-1,CASSSNVGAEAFF,TGTGCCAGCAGCTCCAACGTGGGAGCTGAAGCTTTCTTT
TRBV7-9,.,few,TRBJ2-2,CASTGTGELFF,TGTGCCAGCACCGGCACCGGGGAGCTGTTTTTT
TRBV27,TRBD2,once,TRBJ2-2,CASSPHGLAVVHTGELFF,TGTGCCAGCAGTCCCCACGGACTAGCGGTCGTTCACACCGGGGAGCTGTTTTTT
TRBV20-1,.,.,TRBJ2-1,CSAPTSGAQQFF,TGCAGTGCCCCTACCTCGGGAGCCCAGCAGTTCTTC
TRBV29-1,.,few,TRBJ1-1,CSVGGVNTEAFF,TGCAGCGTTGGGGGGGTGAACACTGAAGCTTTCTTT
TRBV2,.,many,TRBJ2-7,CASSASTGEQYF,TGTGCCAGCAGTGCCAGCACGGGTGAGCAGTACTTC
TRBV28,.,many,TRBJ1-5,CASSLFTGTGNQPQHF,TGTGCCAGCAGTTTATTTACCGGGACCGGCAATCAGCCCCAGCATTTT
TRBV6-1,TRBD1,many,TRBJ1-1,CASKQGGQMNTEAFF,TGTGCCAGCAAGCAGGGGGGACAGATGAACACTGAAGCTTTCTTT
TRBV4-3,.,.,TRBJ2-2,CASSQGGGNTGELFF,TGCGCCAGCAGCCAAGGTGGCGGAAACACCGGGGAGCTGTTTTTT
TRBV6-5,.,many,TRBJ2-5,CASSYSNSQPLETQYF,TGTGCCAGCAGTTACTCGAACTCTCAGCCGTTGGAGACCCAGTACTTC
TRBV12-3/TRBV12-4,.,.,TRBJ2-2,CAQASGELFF,TGTGCCCAAGCATCCGGGGAGCTGTTTTTT
TRBV30,.,many,TRBJ2-5,CAWIREGVETQYF,TGTGCCTGGATACGTGAGGGGGTCGAGACCCAGTACTTC
TRBV30,.,few,TRBJ1-5,CAWSTGASVSQPQHF,TGTGCCTGGAGTACGGGCGCGTCAGTCAGTCAGCCCCAGCATTTT
TRBV6-2/TRBV6-3,.,.,TRBJ2-2,CASSRHSGELFF,TGTGCCAGCAGTCGGCATTCCGGGGAGCTGTTTTTT
TRBV7-2,.,.,TRBJ1-5,CASSLEGQTNQPRHF,TGTGCCAGCAGCTTAGAAGGACAGACTAATCAGCCCCGGCATTTT
TRBV19,.,.,TRBJ1-1,CASSISDTEAFF,TGTGCCAGTAGTATATCGGACACTGAAGCTTTCTTT
TRBV6-2/TRBV6-3,.,.,TRBJ2-7,CASSERRAWGEQYF,TGTGCCAGCAGTGAACGACGGGCCTGGGGCGAGCAGTACTTC
TRBV27,.,many,TRBJ1-6,CASTPQVGFDSPLHF,TGTGCCAGCACCCCTCAAGTGGGTTTTGATTCACCCCTCCACTTT
TRBV19,.,.,TRBJ2-2,CASSIAHTGELFF,TGTGCCAGTAGTATAGCCCACACCGGGGAGCTGTTTTTT
TRBV4-1,TRBD2,.,TRBJ2-7,CASSQQTSGRYYEQYF,TGCGCCAGCAGCCAACAGACTAGCGGGAGGTACTACGAGCAGTACTTC
TRBV6-1,.,few,TRBJ2-7,CASSRDTLEQYF,TGTGCCAGCAGCCGAGACACCCTAGAGCAGTACTTC
TRBV5-1,TRBD1,few,TRBJ2-7,CASSTGTGGFYEQYF,TGTGCCAGCAGCACCGGGACAGGGGGCTTCTACGAGCAGTACTTC
TRBV15,.,.,TRBJ2-3,CATSLTNIWGGTDTQYF,TGTGCCACCAGCTTGACTAACATTTGGGGGGGCACAGATACGCAGTATTTT
TRBV19,TRBD1,few,TRBJ1-2,CASRDRDGYTF,TGTGCCAGTCGCGACAGGGATGGCTACACCTTC
TRBV29-1,TRBD2,.,TRBJ2-2,CSVKPGTSGSPGELFF,TGCAGCGTAAAACCCGGGACTAGCGGGAGCCCCGGGGAGCTGTTTTTT
TRBV20-1,.,few,TRBJ2-7,CSAPLAGRPYEQYF,TGCAGTGCTCCTCTAGCAGGCCGCCCCTACGAGCAGTACTTC
TRBV10-3,TRBD2,.,TRBJ2-7,CAISRTSGAYEQYF,TGTGCCATCAGCAGGACTAGCGGTGCCTACGAGCAGTACTTC
TRBV12-5,.,many,TRBJ1-2,CASGPAASTDGYTF,TGTGCTAGTGGCCCCGCCGCCTCGACAGATGGCTACACCTTC
TRBV6-5,TRBD2,.,TRBJ2-5,CASSYSGLAEETQYF,TGTGCCAGCAGTTACTCTGGACTAGCGGAAGAGACCCAGTACTTC
TRBV12-3/TRBV12-4,TRBD1,.,TRBJ1-5,CASSLDRGLNQPQHF,TGTGCCAGCAGTTTGGACAGGGGGCTTAATCAGCCCCAGCATTTT